The 14 T cell receptor beta chains reported below all come from one sample, sequenced in a study of T cell responses to AZD1222 COVID-19 vaccine. TCRdb keeps only in-frame clones here, not all; method: immunoSEQ multiplex PCR. Seen here are 80,000 to 95,000 clones, 88% observed once, and the top ten hold less than 9%. Sequencing was performed on peripheral blood, taken 28 days after the second AZD1222 dose. Receptors originate from an adult who received the AZD1222 COVID-19 vaccine.

The chain employs TRBV24-1 and TRBJ2-1; the D gene is possibly TRBD2 (5 bases). V dropped 4 bases and J dropped 10 bases, with 16 bases sitting between them. The V gene's germline CDR1 is KGHDR and CDR2 SFDVKD. The CDR3 consists of 14 residues. The CDR3 region has the DNA TGTGCCACCAGTGACCCTCTAGCCTCGGGGGAGCAGTTCTTC. It encodes CATSDPLASGEQFF.

This clone has just one count. The chain recombines TRBV4-2 with TRBJ2-6; 7 bases fit TRBD1. This CDR3 spans 17 amino acids. With 4 bases clipped from V and 2 bases from J, the junction kept 8 bases outside the gene matches. Looked up from germline, CDR1 is LGHNA and CDR2 is YNFKEQ. The CDR3 loop reads CASSLPSQGTGANVLTF. Written as DNA, the CDR3 is TGTGCCAGCAGCCTCCCCTCACAGGGGACTGGGGCCAACGTCCTGACTTTC.

The rearrangement links TRBV19 to TRBJ1-5; D is unclear. CDR3 size: 13 residues. The germline V gene encodes CDR1 LNHDA and CDR2 SQIVND (reference sequence). With 4 bases removed from V and 7 bases from J, the gap between germline ends came to 11 bases. The CDR3: CASSTILTQPQHF. The CDR3 nucleotides read TGTGCCAGTAGTACTATTCTAACCCAGCCCCAGCATTTT.

This clone was seen once. The chain carries TRBV12-3 or TRBV12-4 and TRBJ2-7; D uncertain. V lost 0 bases to trimming and J lost 0 bases, with 3 bases between them. This CDR3 has 13 residues. The CDR3, as DNA: TGTGCCAGCAGTTTAGCGACCTCCTACGAGCAGTACTTC. This encodes CASSLATSYEQYF.

J is TRBJ1-4 and V is TRBV28; possibly TRBD1 for D (5 bases). CDR1 and CDR2 (germline): MDHEN, SYDVKM. The CDR3 consists of 17 residues. V was pared by 5 bases and J by 0 bases, with 16 bases between. DNA of the CDR3: TGTGCCAGCAGTCTCGGCAGGGAAGGGGCAACTAATGAAAAACTGTTTTTT. It specifies CASSLGREGATNEKLFF.

This sequence joins TRBV11-2 and TRBJ1-1, with 8 bases aligning to TRBD1. The V and J ends lost 4 bases and 0 bases, in that order; junction bases with no gene match: 4. Germline values: CDR1 SGHAT, CDR2 FQNNGV. The CDR3 sequence is 15 residues long. The CDR3 here is CASSSTGAVNTEAFF. The CDR3 DNA reads TGTGCCAGCAGCTCGACAGGGGCCGTGAACACTGAAGCTTTCTTT.

The chain links TRBV24-1 to TRBJ2-7; 7 bases are shared with TRBD2. This CDR3 is built from 16 residues. CDR1 is KGHDR, CDR2 SFDVKD, per germline. The V gene end was trimmed by 9 bases and the J gene end by 0 bases; junction bases not matched to a gene: 13. CDR3 region: CATRALPGGISYEQYF. CDR3 in DNA: TGTGCCACCCGTGCTCTCCCCGGGGGGATCTCCTACGAGCAGTACTTC.

The chain couples TRBV9 to TRBJ2-1, with D perhaps TRBD2 (6 bases). Germline V lookup: CDR1 SGDLS, CDR2 YYNGEE. The CDR3 runs to 14 residues. Trimming left V 4 bases short and J 2 bases short, with 10 bases between. The CDR3 protein is CASSSRGTYNEQFF. The CDR3 region has the DNA TGTGCCAGCAGCTCCCGCGGGACCTACAATGAGCAGTTCTTC.

The chain is built from TRBV7-7 and TRBJ1-4; D ambiguous. Between the trimmed V and J ends, which lost 0 bases and 4 bases, there was a span of 9 bases. The CDR3 sequence is 15 residues long. Germline CDR1 and CDR2: SSHAT and FNYEAQ (reference sequence). CDR3 protein: CASSLARGFNEKLFF. Here the CDR3 DNA reads TGTGCCAGCAGCTTAGCGCGAGGATTTAATGAAAAACTGTTTTTT.

This chain joins TRBV28 and TRBJ2-7, with a weak D call TRBD1 (6 bases). V was shortened by 5 bases and J by 0 bases, with 14 bases between the two germline ends. Germline V gene lookup returns CDR1 MDHEN and CDR2 SYDVKM. The CDR3 runs 15 residues. CDR3 DNA: TGTGCCAGCAGTCCCCTCCAGGGGCTCTCCTACGAGCAGTACTTC. This translates into CASSPLQGLSYEQYF. The full variable domain, in which reference TRBV28 and TRBJ2-7 provide the parts outside the CDR3, is DVKVTQSSRYLVKRTGEKVFLECVQDMDHENMFWYRQDPGLGLRLIYFSYDVKMKEKGDIPEGYSVSREKKERFSLILESASTNQTSMYLCASSPLQGLSYEQYFGPGTRLTVT.

V usage is TRBV6-5 and J usage is TRBJ2-3, with 7 positions matching TRBD1. Losses at the gene ends were 5 bases for V and 0 bases for J; bases not matched to a gene: 2. Germline CDR1 reads MNHEY; CDR2 reads SVGAGI. There are 14 residues in the CDR3. The CDR3 here is CASSNRGSTDTQYF. The CDR3 DNA follows: TGTGCCAGCAGTAACAGGGGCAGCACAGATACGCAGTATTTT.

The chain has TRBV20-1 and TRBJ2-1; the D is unclear. Germline values: CDR1 DFQATT, CDR2 SNEGSKA (reference sequence). V gave up 3 bases and J gave up 9 bases, with 6 bases separating them. The CDR3 totals 10 residues. CDR3 bases: TGCAGTGCTAGTCATGGTGAGCAGTTCTTC. This sequence encodes CSASHGEQFF.

This chain joins TRBV6-6 and TRBJ1-1; D gene uncertain. The CDR3 spans 14 residues. V lost 7 bases to trimming and J lost 0 bases, with 12 bases between them. Germline V CDR1 and CDR2: MNHNY, SVGAGI (reference sequence). The CDR3 protein is CASTRAGMNTEAFF. In DNA form, the CDR3 reads TGTGCCAGCACCCGAGCGGGGATGAACACTGAAGCTTTCTTT.

The chain employs TRBV18 and TRBJ1-1; 12 nucleotides agree with TRBD1. The germline V gene has CDR1 KGHSH and CDR2 LQKENI. V was pared by 0 bases and J by 5 bases, with 7 bases of the junction left unmatched. The length of the CDR3 is 17 residues. CDR3 region: CASSPPGQGAQWTEAFF. CDR3 DNA: TGTGCCAGCTCACCACCGGGACAGGGGGCGCAATGGACTGAAGCTTTCTTT.